The clone carrying this TCR beta chain was seen a few times. Its antigen is not known. The sample, around 9.9 milliliters of peripheral blood, was drawn from each donor. This record belongs to a study of blood T cells in healthy people across ages. Overall study results and limits: It was the long-lived donors that had more naive CD4+ cells and higher diversity than aged donors.

Next came a second PCR, run for about 6 to 11 cycles, which used a sample-barcoded 5' primer along with a J-beta primer mix. All samples yielded 3 million or more CDR3-containing paired-end reads. MiXCR was run by TCRdb on the 5' RACE reads, yielding one entry per CDR3 protein. The sample has about 1.1 million distinct CDR3 sequences, less than 45% seen once. In germline, CDR1 is MNHNS, CDR2 SASEGT. The CDR3 has 15 residues. The V gene lost 4 bases and the J gene lost 1 base, with 11 bases spanning the gap. The receptor was derived from a man aged 18-30 years in good health. This chain joins TRBV6-1 and TRBJ2-1; D gene ambiguous. The sequenced material came from blood. CDR3 in DNA: TGTGCCAGCAGTGGCCAAGAGGAATCCTACAATGAGCAGTTCTTC. Translated: CASSGQEESYNEQFF.